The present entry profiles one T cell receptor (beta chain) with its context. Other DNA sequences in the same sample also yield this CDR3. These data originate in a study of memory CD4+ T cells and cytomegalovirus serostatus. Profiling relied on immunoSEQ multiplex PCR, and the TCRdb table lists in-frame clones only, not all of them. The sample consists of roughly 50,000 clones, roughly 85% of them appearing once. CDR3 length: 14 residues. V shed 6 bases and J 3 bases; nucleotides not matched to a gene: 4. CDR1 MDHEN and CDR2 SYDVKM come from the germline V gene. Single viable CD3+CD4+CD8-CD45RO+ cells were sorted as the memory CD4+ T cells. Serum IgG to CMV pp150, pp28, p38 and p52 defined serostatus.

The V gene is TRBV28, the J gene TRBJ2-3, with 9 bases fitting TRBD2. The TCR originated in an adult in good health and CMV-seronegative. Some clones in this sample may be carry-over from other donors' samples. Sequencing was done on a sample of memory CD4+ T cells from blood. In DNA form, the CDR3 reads TGTGCCAGCAGGAGAGCGGGAGGAACAGATACGCAGTATTTT. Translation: CASRRAGGTDTQYF. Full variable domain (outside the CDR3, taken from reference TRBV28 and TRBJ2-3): DVKVTQSSRYLVKRTGEKVFLECVQDMDHENMFWYRQDPGLGLRLIYFSYDVKMKEKGDIPEGYSVSREKKERFSLILESASTNQTSMYLCASRRAGGTDTQYFGPGTRLTVL.